A single sample is the source of the 10 T cell receptor beta chains below, sequenced in a study of T cell responses to AZD1222 COVID-19 vaccine. The repertoire was sequenced with immunoSEQ multiplex PCR; TCRdb's copy has only in-frame clones and lacks some. The sample shows 30,000 to 40,000 clones, roughly 88% of them seen only once. The sample consisted of peripheral blood, taken 28 days after the second AZD1222 dose. The source is an adult who received the AZD1222 COVID-19 vaccine.

The chain employs TRBV19 and TRBJ1-5, with 12 nucleotides matching TRBD1. CDR1 and CDR2 (germline): LNHDA, SQIVND (reference sequence). V was clipped by 5 bases and J by 7 bases; unmatched bases: 12. CDR3 length: 17 amino acids. The CDR3, as DNA: TGTGCCAGTAGTCCGCGGGACAGGGGGCTGGGAGGACAGCCCCAGCATTTT. Protein product: CASSPRDRGLGGQPQHF.

DNA for the CDR3: TGTGCCAGCAGTTTCAGGGGAGGCTACACCTTC. This codes for CASSFRGGYTF. The rearrangement uses TRBV12-3 or TRBV12-4 and TRBJ1-2, with D tentatively TRBD1 (6 bases). Trimming shortened V by 3 bases and J by 8 bases, and 7 bases separated the two germline ends. This CDR3 is 11 amino acids long.

The chain has TRBV11-2 and TRBJ2-7; TRBD2 aligns across 10 bases. Germline V gives CDR1 SGHAT, CDR2 FQNNGV. V lost 4 bases to trimming and J lost 7 bases; unmatched junction nucleotides: 7. The CDR3 is 14 amino acids. Written as DNA, the CDR3 is TGTGCCAGCAGCTGGAGCGGGGGGGATTATGAGCAGTACTTC. This encodes CASSWSGGDYEQYF.

The rearrangement uses TRBV6-5 and TRBJ1-4; the D gene is possibly TRBD1 (6 bases). The CDR3 extends over 13 amino acids. From germline, CDR1 is MNHEY and CDR2 SVGAGI. V was pared by 10 bases and J by 1 base, with 10 bases between. The CDR3 DNA reads as TGTGCCACACGGACAGAAACTAATGAAAAACTGTTTTTT. Residues: CATRTETNEKLFF.

The chain uses TRBV2 and TRBJ2-7; TRBD1 might be the D (5 bases). The germline V gene has CDR1 SNHLY and CDR2 FYNNEI. The CDR3 is made up of 11 amino acids. V was cut by 5 bases and J by 6 bases, with 8 bases left in between. CDR3 nucleotide sequence: TGTGCCAGCAGTAGGACAAGCGAGCAGTACTTC. Translated, it gives CASSRTSEQYF. Full variable domain (missing parts from reference TRBV2 and TRBJ2-7): EPEVTQTPSHQVTQMGQEVILRCVPISNHLYFYWYRQILGQKVEFLVSFYNNEISEKSEIFDDQFSVERPDGSNFTLKIRSTKLEDSAMYFCASSRTSEQYFGPGTRLTVT.

This chain links TRBV4-1 with TRBJ2-2; D remains unclear. Trimming removed 1 base at V and 4 bases at J, with 10 bases between. CDR3 size: 15 residues. CDR1 is MGHRA and CDR2 is YSYEKL in the germline V gene. The CDR3 region has the DNA TGCGCCAGCAGCCAAGCAGGATTACCCACCGGGGAGCTGTTTTTT. It encodes CASSQAGLPTGELFF.

The V gene is TRBV6-6, the J gene TRBJ1-1; D is undetermined. Germline V CDR1 and CDR2: MNHNY, SVGAGI (reference sequence). The CDR3 sequence is 13 residues long. Trimming pared 7 bases from V and 5 bases from J, leaving 14 bases between. The CDR3 DNA follows: TGTGCCAGCACTAACGTAGGGTTTACTGAAGCTTTCTTT. Its translation: CASTNVGFTEAFF.

This clone occurred once. This rearrangement joins TRBV6-5 to TRBJ1-4; D is unresolved. Germline assignment: CDR1 MNHEY and CDR2 SVGAGI. CDR3 length: 14 amino acids. Trimming left V 6 bases short and J 0 bases short, with 8 bases between. CDR3 bases: TGTGCCAGCAGGGATGCTTCAACTAATGAAAAACTGTTTTTT. Translated: CASRDASTNEKLFF.

CDR3 sequence (DNA): TGTGCCAGCAGCCAAGCCCATGGGGCCAACGTCCTGACTTTC. Encoded protein: CASSQAHGANVLTF. The gene calls are TRBV14 and TRBJ2-6; D not resolved. CDR1 is SGHDN, CDR2 FVKESK, per germline. V lost 1 base, J lost 3 bases, and 4 bases lay in between. CDR3 length: 14 amino acids.

The chain carries TRBV27 and TRBJ2-3, with 9 bases matching TRBD2. This CDR3 region has 17 residues. Germline V gene sequence: CDR1 MNHEY, CDR2 SMNVEV (reference sequence). V was clipped by 2 bases and J by 0 bases; unmatched bases: 6. CDR3 coding DNA: TGTGCCAGCAGTTTACGAGCGGGGGGTATTAGCACAGATACGCAGTATTTT. This encodes CASSLRAGGISTDTQYF.